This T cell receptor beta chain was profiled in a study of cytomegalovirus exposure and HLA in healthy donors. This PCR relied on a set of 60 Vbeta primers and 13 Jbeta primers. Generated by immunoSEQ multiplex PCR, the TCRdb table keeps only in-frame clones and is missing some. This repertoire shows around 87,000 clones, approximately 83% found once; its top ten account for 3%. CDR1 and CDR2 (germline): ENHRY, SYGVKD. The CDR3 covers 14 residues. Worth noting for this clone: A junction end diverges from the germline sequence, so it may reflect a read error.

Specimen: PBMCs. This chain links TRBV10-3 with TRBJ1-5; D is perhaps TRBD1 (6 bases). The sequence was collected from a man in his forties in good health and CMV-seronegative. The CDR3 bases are TGTGCCATCAAAGGAGGGGGGGATAATCAACCCCAGCATTTT. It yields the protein CAIKGGGDNQPQHF.